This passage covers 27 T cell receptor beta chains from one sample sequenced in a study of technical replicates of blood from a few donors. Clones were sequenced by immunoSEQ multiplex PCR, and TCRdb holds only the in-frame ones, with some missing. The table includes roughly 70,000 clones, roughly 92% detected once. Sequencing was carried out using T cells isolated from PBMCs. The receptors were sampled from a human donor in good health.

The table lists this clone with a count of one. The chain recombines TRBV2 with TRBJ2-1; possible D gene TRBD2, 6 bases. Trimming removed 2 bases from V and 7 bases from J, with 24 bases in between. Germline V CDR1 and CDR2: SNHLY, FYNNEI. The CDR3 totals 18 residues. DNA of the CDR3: TGTGCCAGCAGTGAACCGGGCCAAATAGCGGTCCAGTGGAATGAGCAGTTCTTC. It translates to CASSEPGQIAVQWNEQFF.

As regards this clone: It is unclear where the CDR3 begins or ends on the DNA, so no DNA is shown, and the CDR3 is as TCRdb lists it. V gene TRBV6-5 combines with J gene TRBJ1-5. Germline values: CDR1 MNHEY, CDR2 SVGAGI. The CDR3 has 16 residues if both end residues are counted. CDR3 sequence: CASSSSARGRNQPQHF.

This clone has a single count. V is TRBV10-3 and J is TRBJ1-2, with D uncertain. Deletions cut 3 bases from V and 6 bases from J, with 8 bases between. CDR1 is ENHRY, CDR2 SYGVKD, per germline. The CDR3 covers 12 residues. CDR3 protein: CAISEQLHGYTF. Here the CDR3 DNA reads TGTGCCATCAGTGAACAGCTCCATGGCTACACCTTC.

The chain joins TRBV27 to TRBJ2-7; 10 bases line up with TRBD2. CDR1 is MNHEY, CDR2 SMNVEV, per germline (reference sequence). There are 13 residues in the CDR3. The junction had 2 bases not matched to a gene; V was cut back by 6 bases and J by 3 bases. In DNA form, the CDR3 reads TGTGCCAGCAGCCTAGCGGGAGTCTACGAGCAGTACTTC. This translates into CASSLAGVYEQYF.

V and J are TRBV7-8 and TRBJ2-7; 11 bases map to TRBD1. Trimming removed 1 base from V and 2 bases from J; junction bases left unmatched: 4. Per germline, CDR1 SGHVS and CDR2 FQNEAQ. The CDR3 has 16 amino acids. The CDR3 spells CASSLGSGQGAYEQYF. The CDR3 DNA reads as TGTGCCAGCAGCTTAGGGTCGGGACAGGGGGCCTACGAGCAGTACTTC.

This CDR3 reads CASSSGTGVYEQYF. DNA for the CDR3: TGTGCCAGCAGCTCCGGGACAGGGGTATACGAGCAGTACTTC. V gene TRBV11-2 combines with J gene TRBJ2-7; 10 nucleotides line up with TRBD1. J lost 4 bases, V lost 4 bases, and 4 bases had no gene match. CDR3 length: 14 amino acids. The V gene's germline CDR1 is SGHAT and CDR2 FQNNGV.

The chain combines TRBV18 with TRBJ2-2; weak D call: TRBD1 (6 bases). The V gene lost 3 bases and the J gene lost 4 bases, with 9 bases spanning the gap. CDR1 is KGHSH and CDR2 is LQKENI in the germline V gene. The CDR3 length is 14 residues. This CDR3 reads CASSPMDSTGELFF. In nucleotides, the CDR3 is TGTGCCAGCTCACCTATGGACAGCACCGGGGAGCTGTTTTTT.

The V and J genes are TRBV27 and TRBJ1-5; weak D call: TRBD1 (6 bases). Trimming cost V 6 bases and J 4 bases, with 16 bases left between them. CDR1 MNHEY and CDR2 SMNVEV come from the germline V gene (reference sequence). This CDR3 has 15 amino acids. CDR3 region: CASRPLGGLNQPQHF. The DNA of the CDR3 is TGTGCCAGCAGACCCTTGGGGGGGCTGAATCAGCCCCAGCATTTT.

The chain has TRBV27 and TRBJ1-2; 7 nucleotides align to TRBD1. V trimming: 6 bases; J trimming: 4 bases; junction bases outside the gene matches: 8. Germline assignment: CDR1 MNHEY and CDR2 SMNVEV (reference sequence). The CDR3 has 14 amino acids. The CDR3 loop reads CASSPQGDFYGYTF. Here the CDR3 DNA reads TGTGCCAGCAGCCCGCAGGGGGATTTCTATGGCTACACCTTC.

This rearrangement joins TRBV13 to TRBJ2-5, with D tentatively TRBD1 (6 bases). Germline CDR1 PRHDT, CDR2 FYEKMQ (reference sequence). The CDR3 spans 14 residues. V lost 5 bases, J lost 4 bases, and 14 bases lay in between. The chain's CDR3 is CASSPWPGVETQYF. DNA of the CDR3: TGTGCCAGCAGCCCCTGGCCAGGGGTAGAGACCCAGTACTTC. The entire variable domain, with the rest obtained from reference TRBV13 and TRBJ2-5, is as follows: AAGVIQSPRHLIKEKRETATLKCYPIPRHDTVYWYQQGPGQDPQFLISFYEKMQSDKGSIPDRFSAQQFSDYHSELNMSSLELGDSALYFCASSPWPGVETQYFGPGTRLLVL.

The CDR3 spells CATSTDRDREETQYF. CDR3 coding DNA: TGTGCCACCAGCACCGACCGGGACAGGGAGGAGACCCAGTACTTC. The V call is TRBV15, the J call TRBJ2-5; 9 bases align to TRBD1. From germline, CDR1 is LNHNV and CDR2 YYDKDF (reference sequence). The CDR3 consists of 15 residues. Germline trimming cut 4 bases from V and 5 bases from J; bases unmatched to any gene: 8.

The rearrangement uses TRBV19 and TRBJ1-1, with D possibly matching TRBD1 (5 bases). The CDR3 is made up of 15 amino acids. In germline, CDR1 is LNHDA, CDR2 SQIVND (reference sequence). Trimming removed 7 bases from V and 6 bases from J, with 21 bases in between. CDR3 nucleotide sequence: TGTGCCAGTACTCCCCCGGGACTCAGATCGTCTGAAGCTTTCTTT. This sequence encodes CASTPPGLRSSEAFF.

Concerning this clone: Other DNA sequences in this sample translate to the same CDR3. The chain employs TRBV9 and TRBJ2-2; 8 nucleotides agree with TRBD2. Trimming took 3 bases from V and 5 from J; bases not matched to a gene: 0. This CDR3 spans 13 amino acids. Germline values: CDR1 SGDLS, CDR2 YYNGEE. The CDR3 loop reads CASSGGGTGELFF. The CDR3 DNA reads TGTGCCAGCAGCGGCGGGGGGACCGGGGAGCTGTTTTTT.

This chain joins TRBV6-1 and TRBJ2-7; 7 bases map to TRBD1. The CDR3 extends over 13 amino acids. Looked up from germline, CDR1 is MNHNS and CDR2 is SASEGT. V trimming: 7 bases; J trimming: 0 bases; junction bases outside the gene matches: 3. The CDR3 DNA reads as TGTGCCAGCATAGGGACAGTCTCCTACGAGCAGTACTTC. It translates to CASIGTVSYEQYF.

The CDR3 DNA is TGTGCCAGCAGCTCAAGGACAGGGGGCGGGGTAGAGGCCGAGCAGTACTTC. It yields the protein CASSSRTGGGVEAEQYF. The rearrangement uses TRBV7-6 and TRBJ2-7; 11 bases align to TRBD1. V dropped 4 bases and J dropped 6; count of bases not matched to a gene: 14. Germline CDR1 and CDR2: SGHVS and FNYEAQ. The CDR3 consists of 17 residues.

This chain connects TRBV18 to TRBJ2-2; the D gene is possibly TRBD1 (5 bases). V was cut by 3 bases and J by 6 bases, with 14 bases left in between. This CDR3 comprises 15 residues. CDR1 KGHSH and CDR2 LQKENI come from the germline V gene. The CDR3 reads CASSPGREPAGELFF. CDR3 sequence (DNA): TGTGCCAGCTCACCCGGCAGGGAACCAGCCGGGGAGCTGTTTTTT.

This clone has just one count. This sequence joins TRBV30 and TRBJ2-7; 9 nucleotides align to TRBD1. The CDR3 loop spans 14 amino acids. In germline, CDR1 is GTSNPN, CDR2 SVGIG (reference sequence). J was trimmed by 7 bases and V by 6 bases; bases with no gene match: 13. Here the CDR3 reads CACGVDRGYGEQYF. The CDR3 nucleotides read TGTGCCTGCGGAGTCGACAGGGGGTATGGGGAGCAGTACTTC.

The CDR3 region has the DNA TGCGCCAGCAGCTGGGGGCAGGGAATCGCCGGGGAGCTGTTTTTT. Protein product: CASSWGQGIAGELFF. The V and J genes are TRBV5-1 and TRBJ2-2; weak D call: TRBD1 (6 bases). V was trimmed by 3 bases and J by 6 bases, leaving 15 bases between them. Germline CDR1 and CDR2: SGHRS and YFSETQ. There are 15 residues in the CDR3.

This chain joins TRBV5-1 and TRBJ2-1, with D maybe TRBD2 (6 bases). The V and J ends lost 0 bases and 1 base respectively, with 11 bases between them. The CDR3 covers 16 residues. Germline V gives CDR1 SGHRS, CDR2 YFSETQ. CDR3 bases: TGCGCCAGCAGCTTGGATTCGGGAGTGTCCTACAATGAGCAGTTCTTC. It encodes CASSLDSGVSYNEQFF. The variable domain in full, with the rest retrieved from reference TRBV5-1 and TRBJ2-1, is KAGVTQTPRYLIKTRGQQVTLSCSPISGHRSVSWYQQTPGQGLQFLFEYFSETQRNKGNFPGRFSGRQFSNSRSEMNVSTLELGDSALYLCASSLDSGVSYNEQFFGPGTRLTVL.

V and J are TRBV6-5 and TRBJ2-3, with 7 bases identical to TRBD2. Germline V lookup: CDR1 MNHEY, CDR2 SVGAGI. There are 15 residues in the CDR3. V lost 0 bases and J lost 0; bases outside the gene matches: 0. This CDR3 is CASSYSSGSTDTQYF. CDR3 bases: TGTGCCAGCAGTTACTCTAGCGGGAGCACAGATACGCAGTATTTT.

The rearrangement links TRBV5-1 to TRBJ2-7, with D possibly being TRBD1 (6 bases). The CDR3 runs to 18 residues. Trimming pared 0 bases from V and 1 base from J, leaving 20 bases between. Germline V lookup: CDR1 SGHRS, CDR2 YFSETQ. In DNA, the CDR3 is TGCGCCAGCAGCTTGGCCTTAGGTAGGGACACCACTTCCTACGAGCAGTACTTC. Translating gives CASSLALGRDTTSYEQYF.

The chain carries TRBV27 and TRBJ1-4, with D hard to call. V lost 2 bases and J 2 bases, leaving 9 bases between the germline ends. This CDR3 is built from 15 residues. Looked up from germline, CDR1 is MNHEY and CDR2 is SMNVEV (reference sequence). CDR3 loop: CASSLGGLTNEKLFF. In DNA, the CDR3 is TGTGCCAGCAGTTTAGGAGGGCTCACTAATGAAAAACTGTTTTTT. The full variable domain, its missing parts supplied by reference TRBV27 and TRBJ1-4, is EAQVTQNPRYLITVTGKKLTVTCSQNMNHEYMSWYRQDPGLGLRQIYYSMNVEVTDKGDVPEGYKVSRKEKRNFPLILESPSPNQTSLYFCASSLGGLTNEKLFFGSGTQLSVL.

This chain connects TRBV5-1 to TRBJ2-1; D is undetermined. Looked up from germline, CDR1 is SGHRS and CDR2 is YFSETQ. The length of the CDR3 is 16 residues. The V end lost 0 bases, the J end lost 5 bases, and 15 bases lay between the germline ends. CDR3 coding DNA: TGCGCCAGCAGCTTGGAGGCAATGTACAGTAACAATGAGCAGTTCTTC. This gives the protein CASSLEAMYSNNEQFF.

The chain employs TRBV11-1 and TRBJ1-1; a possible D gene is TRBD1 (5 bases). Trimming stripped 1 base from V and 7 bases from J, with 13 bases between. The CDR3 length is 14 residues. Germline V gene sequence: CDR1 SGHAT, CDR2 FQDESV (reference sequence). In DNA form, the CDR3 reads TGTGCCAGCAGCTTAGATGGGGCCTATGGTGAAGCTTTCTTT. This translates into CASSLDGAYGEAFF.

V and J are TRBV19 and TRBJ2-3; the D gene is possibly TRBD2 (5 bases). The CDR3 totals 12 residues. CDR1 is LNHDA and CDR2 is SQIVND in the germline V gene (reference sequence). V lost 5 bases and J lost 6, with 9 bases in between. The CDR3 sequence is CASSYRGDTQYF. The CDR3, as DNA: TGTGCCAGTAGTTACAGAGGGGATACGCAGTATTTT.

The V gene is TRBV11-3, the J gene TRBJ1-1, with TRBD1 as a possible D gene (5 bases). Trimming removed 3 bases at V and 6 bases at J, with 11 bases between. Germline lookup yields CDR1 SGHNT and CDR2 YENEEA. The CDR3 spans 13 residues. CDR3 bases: TGTGCCAGCAGCTTGGATGGGGCTTCTGAAGCTTTCTTT. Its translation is CASSLDGASEAFF.

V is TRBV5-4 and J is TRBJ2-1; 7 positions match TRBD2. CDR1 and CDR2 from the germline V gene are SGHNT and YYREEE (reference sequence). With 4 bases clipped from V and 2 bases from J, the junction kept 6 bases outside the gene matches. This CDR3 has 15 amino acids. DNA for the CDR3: TGTGCCAGCAGCGCGACTAGCATTACCTACAATGAGCAGTTCTTC. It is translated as CASSATSITYNEQFF.